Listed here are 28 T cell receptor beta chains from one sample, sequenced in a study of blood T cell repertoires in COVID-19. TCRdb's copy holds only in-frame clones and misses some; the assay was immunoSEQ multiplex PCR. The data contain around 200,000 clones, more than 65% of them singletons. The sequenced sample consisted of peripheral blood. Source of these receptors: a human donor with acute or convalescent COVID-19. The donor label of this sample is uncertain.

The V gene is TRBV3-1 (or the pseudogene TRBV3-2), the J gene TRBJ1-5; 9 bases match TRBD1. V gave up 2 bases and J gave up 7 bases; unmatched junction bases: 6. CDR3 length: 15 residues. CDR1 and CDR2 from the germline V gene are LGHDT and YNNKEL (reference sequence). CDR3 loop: CASSQKQGAGQPQHF. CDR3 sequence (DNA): TGTGCCAGCAGCCAAAAACAGGGGGCAGGCCAGCCCCAGCATTTT.

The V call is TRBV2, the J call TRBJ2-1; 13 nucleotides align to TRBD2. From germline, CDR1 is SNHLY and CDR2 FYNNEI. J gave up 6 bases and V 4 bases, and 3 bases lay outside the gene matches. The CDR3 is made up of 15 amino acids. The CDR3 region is CASSGGLAGINEQFF. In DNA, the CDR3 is TGTGCCAGCAGTGGGGGACTAGCGGGGATCAATGAGCAGTTCTTC.

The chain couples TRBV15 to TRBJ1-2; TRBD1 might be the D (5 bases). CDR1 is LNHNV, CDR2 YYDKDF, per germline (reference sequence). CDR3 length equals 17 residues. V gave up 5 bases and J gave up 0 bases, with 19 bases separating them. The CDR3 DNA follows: TGTGCCACCAGCCGCCCGGCCGCGGGGGACCCTAACTATGGCTACACCTTC. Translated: CATSRPAAGDPNYGYTF.

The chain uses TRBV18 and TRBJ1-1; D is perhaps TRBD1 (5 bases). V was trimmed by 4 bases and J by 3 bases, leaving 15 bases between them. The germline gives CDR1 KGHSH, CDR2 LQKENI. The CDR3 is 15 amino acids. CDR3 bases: TGTGCCAGCTCACAAGACAGTCTCACTTACACTGAAGCTTTCTTT. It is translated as CASSQDSLTYTEAFF.

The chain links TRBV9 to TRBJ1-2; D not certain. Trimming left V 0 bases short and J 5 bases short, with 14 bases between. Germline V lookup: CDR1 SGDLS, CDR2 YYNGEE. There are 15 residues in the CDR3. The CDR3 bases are TGTGCCAGCAGCGTAGCAGCGACGATGGTATATGGCTACACCTTC. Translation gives CASSVAATMVYGYTF.

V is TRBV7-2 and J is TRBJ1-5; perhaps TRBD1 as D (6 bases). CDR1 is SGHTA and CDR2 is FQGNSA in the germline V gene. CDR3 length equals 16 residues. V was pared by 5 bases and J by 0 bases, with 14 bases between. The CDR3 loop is CASSPGGGYSNQPQHF. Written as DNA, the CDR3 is TGTGCCAGCAGCCCCGGGGGGGGCTATAGCAATCAGCCCCAGCATTTT. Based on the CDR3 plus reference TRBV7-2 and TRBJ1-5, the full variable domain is GAGVSQSPSNKVTEKGKDVELRCDPISGHTALYWYRQSLGQGLEFLIYFQGNSAPDKSGLPSDRFSAERTGGSVSTLTIQRTQQEDSAVYLCASSPGGGYSNQPQHFGDGTRLSIL.

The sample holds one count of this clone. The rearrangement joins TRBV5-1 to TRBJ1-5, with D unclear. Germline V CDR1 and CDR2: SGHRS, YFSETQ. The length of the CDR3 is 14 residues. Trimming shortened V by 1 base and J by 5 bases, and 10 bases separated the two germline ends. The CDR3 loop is CASSLLGGDQPQHF. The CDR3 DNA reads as TGCGCCAGCAGCTTGCTTGGAGGCGATCAGCCCCAGCATTTT.

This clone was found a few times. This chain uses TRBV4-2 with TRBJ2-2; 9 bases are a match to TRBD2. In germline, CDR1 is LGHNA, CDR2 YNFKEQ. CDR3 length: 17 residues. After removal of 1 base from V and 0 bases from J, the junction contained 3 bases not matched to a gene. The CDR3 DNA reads TGTGCCAGCAGCCAAGGAGCGGGGGGTCCGAACACCGGGGAGCTGTTTTTT. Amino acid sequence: CASSQGAGGPNTGELFF.

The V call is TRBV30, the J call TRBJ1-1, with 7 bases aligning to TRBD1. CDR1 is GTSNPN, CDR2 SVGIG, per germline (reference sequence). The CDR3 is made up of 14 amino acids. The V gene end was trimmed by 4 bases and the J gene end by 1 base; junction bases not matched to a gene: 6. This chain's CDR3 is CAWTNRGRNTEAFF. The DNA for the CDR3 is TGTGCCTGGACTAACAGGGGAAGGAACACTGAAGCTTTCTTT.

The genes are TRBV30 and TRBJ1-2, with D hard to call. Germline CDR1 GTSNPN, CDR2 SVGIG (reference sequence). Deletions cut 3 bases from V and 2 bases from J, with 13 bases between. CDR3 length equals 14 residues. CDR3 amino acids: CAWSSGNTNYGYTF. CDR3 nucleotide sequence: TGTGCCTGGAGCTCTGGCAATACCAACTATGGCTACACCTTC.

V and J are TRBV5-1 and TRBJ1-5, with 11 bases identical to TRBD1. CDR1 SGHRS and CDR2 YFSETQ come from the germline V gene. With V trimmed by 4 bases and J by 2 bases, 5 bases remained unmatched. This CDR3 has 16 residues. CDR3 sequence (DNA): TGCGCCAGCAGCCCCGGGACAGGGGGAGGCAATCAGCCCCAGCATTTT. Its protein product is CASSPGTGGGNQPQHF.

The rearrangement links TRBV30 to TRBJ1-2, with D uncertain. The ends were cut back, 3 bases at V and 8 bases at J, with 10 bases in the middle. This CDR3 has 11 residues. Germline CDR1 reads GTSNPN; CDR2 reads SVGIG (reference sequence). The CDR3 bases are TGTGCCTGGAGCCCAACAATCGGCTACACCTTC. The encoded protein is CAWSPTIGYTF.

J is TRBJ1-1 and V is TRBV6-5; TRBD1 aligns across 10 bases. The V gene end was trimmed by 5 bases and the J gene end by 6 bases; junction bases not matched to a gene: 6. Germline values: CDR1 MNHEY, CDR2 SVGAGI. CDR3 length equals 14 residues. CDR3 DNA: TGTGCCAGCAGTCCCCGACAGGGGGCGTCTGAAGCTTTCTTT. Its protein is CASSPRQGASEAFF.

The CDR3 DNA follows: TGTGCCAGCGGAGGGCTAGCGGAGGGGAGAGATACGCAGTATTTT. Translation gives CASGGLAEGRDTQYF. The chain carries TRBV27 and TRBJ2-3; 7 nucleotides match TRBD2. The CDR3 spans 15 residues. Germline V gene data show CDR1 as MNHEY and CDR2 as SMNVEV (reference sequence). V lost 8 bases to trimming and J lost 5 bases; unmatched junction nucleotides: 13.

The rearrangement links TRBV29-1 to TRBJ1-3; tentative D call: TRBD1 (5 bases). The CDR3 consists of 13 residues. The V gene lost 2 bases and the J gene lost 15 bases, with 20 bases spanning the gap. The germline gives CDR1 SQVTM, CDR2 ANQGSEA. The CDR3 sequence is CSVEWDGDRERYF. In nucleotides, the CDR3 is TGCAGCGTTGAATGGGACGGGGACCGGGAGAGATATTTT.

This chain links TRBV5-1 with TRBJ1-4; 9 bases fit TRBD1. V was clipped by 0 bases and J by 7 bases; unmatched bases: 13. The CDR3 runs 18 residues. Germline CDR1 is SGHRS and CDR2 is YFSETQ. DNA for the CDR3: TGCGCCAGCAGCTTGGAAAGGACAGGGGCGAGGGACGGTGAAAAACTGTTTTTT. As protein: CASSLERTGARDGEKLFF. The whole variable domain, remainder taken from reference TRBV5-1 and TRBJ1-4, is KAGVTQTPRYLIKTRGQQVTLSCSPISGHRSVSWYQQTPGQGLQFLFEYFSETQRNKGNFPGRFSGRQFSNSRSEMNVSTLELGDSALYLCASSLERTGARDGEKLFFGSGTQLSVL.

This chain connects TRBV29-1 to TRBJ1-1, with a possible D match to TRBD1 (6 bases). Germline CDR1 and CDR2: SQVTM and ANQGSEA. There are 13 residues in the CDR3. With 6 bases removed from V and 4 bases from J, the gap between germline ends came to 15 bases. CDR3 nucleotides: TGCAGCGTGGGAGAAGGGGGGGGCACTGAAGCTTTCTTT. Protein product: CSVGEGGGTEAFF.

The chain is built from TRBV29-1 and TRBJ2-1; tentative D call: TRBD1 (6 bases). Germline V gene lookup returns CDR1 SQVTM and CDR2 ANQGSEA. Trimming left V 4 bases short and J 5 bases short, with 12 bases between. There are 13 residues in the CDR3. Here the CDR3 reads CSVAAAGDNEQFF. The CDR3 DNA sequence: TGCAGCGTTGCGGCCGCAGGGGACAATGAGCAGTTCTTC.

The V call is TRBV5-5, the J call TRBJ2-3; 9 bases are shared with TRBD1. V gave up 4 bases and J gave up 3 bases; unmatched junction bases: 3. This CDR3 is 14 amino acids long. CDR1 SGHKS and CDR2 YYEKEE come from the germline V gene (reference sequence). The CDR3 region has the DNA TGTGCCAGCAGCGTGGGACAGGGAACAGATACGCAGTATTTT. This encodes CASSVGQGTDTQYF.

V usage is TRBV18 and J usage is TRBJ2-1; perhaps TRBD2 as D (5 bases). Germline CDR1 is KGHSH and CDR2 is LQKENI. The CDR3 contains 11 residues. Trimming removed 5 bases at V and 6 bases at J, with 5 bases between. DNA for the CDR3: TGTGCCAGCTCAGAGGGCAATGAGCAGTTCTTC. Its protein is CASSEGNEQFF.

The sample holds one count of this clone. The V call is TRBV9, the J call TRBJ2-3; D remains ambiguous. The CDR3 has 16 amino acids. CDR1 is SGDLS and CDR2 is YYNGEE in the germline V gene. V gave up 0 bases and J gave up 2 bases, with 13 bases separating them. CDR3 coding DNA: TGTGCCAGCAGCGTAGGAACTGGTTACGACACAGATACGCAGTATTTT. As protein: CASSVGTGYDTDTQYF.

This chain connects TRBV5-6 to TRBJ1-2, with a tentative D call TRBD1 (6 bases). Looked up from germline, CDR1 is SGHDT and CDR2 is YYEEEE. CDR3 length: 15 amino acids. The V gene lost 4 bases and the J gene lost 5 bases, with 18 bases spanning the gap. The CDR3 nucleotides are TGTGCCAGCAGCCAGGACGGGCACAGGGCATATGGCTACACCTTC. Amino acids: CASSQDGHRAYGYTF.

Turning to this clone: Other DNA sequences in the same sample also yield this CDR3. CDR3 loop: CAWSLGEGYTF. DNA for the CDR3: TGTGCCTGGAGCCTTGGGGAGGGCTACACCTTC. The chain links TRBV30 to TRBJ1-2; D gene ambiguous. Germline V gene sequence: CDR1 GTSNPN, CDR2 SVGIG (reference sequence). The CDR3 loop spans 11 amino acids. Trimming pared 3 bases from V and 8 bases from J, leaving 10 bases between. Supplemented by reference TRBV30 and TRBJ1-2, the full variable domain reads SQTIHQWPATLVQPVGSPLSLECTVEGTSNPNLYWYRQAAGRGLQLLFYSVGIGQISSEVPQNLSASRPQDRQFILSSKKLLLSDSGFYLCAWSLGEGYTFGSGTRLTVV.

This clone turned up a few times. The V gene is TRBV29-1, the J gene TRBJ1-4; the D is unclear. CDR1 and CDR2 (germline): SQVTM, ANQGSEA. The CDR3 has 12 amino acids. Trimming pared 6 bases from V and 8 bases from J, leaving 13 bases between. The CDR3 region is CSVREVDEKLFF. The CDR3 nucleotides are TGCAGCGTGCGGGAAGTGGACGAAAAACTGTTTTTT.

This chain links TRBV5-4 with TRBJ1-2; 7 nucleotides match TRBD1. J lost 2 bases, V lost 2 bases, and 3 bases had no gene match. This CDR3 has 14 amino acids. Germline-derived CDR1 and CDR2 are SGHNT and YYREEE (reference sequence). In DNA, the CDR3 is TGTGCCAGCAGCTTAGACAGGGCCAACTATGGCTACACCTTC. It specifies CASSLDRANYGYTF.

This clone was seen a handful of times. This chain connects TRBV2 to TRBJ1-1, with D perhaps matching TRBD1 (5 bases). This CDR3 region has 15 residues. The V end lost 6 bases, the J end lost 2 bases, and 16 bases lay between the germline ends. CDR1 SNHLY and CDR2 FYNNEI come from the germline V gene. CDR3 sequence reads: CASRPSSGSNTEAFF. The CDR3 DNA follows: TGTGCCAGCAGGCCCTCGTCAGGGTCCAACACTGAAGCTTTCTTT.

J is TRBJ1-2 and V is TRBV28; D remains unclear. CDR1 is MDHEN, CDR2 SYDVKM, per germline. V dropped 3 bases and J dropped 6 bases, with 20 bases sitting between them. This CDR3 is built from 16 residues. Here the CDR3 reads CASSLAQVGQQDGYTF. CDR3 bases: TGTGCCAGCAGTTTGGCCCAAGTTGGCCAGCAGGATGGCTACACCTTC.

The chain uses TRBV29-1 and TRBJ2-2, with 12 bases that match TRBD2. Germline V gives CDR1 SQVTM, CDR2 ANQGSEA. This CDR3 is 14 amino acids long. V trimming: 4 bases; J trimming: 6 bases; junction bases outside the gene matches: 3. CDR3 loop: CSVVRTSGAGELFF. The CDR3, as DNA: TGCAGCGTTGTCCGGACTAGCGGGGCCGGGGAGCTGTTTTTT.